In this sample, the clone carrying this TCR beta chain turned up many times. These data are taken from a study of CD8+CD57+ T cells in acquired aplastic anemia. Both TCR beta VDJ combination and CDR3 sequence profiling were carried out. Genomic DNA was the template for this profiling. TCRdb analysed the reads with MiXCR anew, one entry per CDR3 protein. The sample records about 180,000 distinct CDR3 sequences, about half being singletons. The clonotype originates from a human donor in good health. The sample was sorted CD4+, CD8+, or CD8+CD57+ T cells (not recorded which) from PBMCs.

The CDR3 nucleotides are TGCAGTGCTAGTACCAGTTACAATGAGCAGTTCTTC. Amino acid sequence: CSASTSYNEQFF. The genes are TRBV20-1 and TRBJ2-1; D is unresolved. This CDR3 comprises 12 residues. Germline V gene data show CDR1 as DFQATT and CDR2 as SNEGSKA (reference sequence). V lost 3 bases and J lost 4, with 7 bases in between.